Listed below are T cell receptor beta chains from one sample, sequenced in a study of blood T cell repertoires in COVID-19. Sequencing used immunoSEQ multiplex PCR; TCRdb keeps in-frame clones, though not all of them. The sample has around 250,000 clones, 88% seen once; the top ten hold more than 8.5%. The specimen was peripheral blood. These receptors originate from an older woman with COVID-19, enrolled during active disease. The CDR3 runs from the conserved cysteine through the conserved F or W. A D gene is named only where the DNA matches it firmly. Clone size, where shown, is once, few, many, or a class for clones that have expanded.

abundance | j_gene | d_gene | v_gene | CDR3nt | CDR3aa
NA | TRBJ1-2 | TRBD1 | TRBV20-1 | TGCAGTGCAACAGGGGGCGGAAGCTACACCTTC | CSATGGGSYTF
NA | TRBJ1-3 | TRBD1 | TRBV27 | TGTGCCAGCAGTCCGAACCCGGGACAGCGACCTGGAAACACCATATATTTT | CASSPNPGQRPGNTIYF
few | TRBJ2-3 | NA | TRBV7-2 | TGTGCCAGCAGCCAGACAATGGATACGCAGTATTTT | CASSQTMDTQYF
NA | TRBJ2-7 | TRBD2 | TRBV4-1 | TGCGCCAGCAGCCAAGAATCAAGTAGGGGACTAGCGGGATACGAGCAGTACTTC | CASSQESSRGLAGYEQYF
NA | TRBJ1-5 | NA | TRBV28 | TGTGCCAGCACCCAGACGCAGGGTGCCAATCAGCCCCAGCATTTT | CASTQTQGANQPQHF
NA | TRBJ2-7 | NA | TRBV4-2 | TGTGCCAGCAGCCAGACGACAGTTACCTACGAGCAGTACTTC | CASSQTTVTYEQYF
NA | TRBJ1-2 | TRBD1 | TRBV28 | TGTGCCAGCAGTCTCCACAGGGGGCGCGGCGATGGCTACACCTTC | CASSLHRGRGDGYTF
NA | TRBJ2-7 | TRBD1 | TRBV7-9 | TGTGCCAGCAGCGGGACAGGGGGCAACTACGAGCAGTACTTC | CASSGTGGNYEQYF
few | TRBJ2-7 | TRBD2 | TRBV7-9 | TGTGCCAGCAGTGGCGGGAGTATCCACGAGCAGTACTTC | CASSGGSIHEQYF
once | TRBJ2-7 | NA | TRBV6-5 | TGTGCCAGCATACTTGAGAGGGACGAGCAGTACTTC | CASILERDEQYF
NA | TRBJ1-1 | NA | TRBV12-1 | TGTGCCAGCAGCTTTATTCGGGACAGGACCTGTGGGACTGAAGCTTTCTTT | CASSFIRDRTCGTEAFF
NA | TRBJ2-3 | TRBD2 | TRBV29-1 | TGCAGCGTTGAACCTCCCCCGACGAAGCGGGGGTTCACAGATACGCAGTATTTT | CSVEPPPTKRGFTDTQYF
NA | TRBJ2-5 | NA | TRBV30 | TGTGCCTGGACGGACAGTTCATCGGAGACCCAGTACTTC | CAWTDSSSETQYF
NA | TRBJ1-5 | TRBD1 | TRBV16 | TGTGCCAGCAGCCAATCGGGACAGGGTCATCAGCCCCAGCATTTT | CASSQSGQGHQPQHF
NA | TRBJ1-1 | TRBD1 | TRBV30 | TGTGCCTGGACGACAATATCAGGGGGAATGAACACTGAAGCTTTCTTT | CAWTTISGGMNTEAFF
NA | TRBJ1-6 | NA | TRBV11-2 | TGTGCCAGCAGCTTCTCAGCCGGGGGGACCTATAATTCACCCCTCCACTTT | CASSFSAGGTYNSPLHF
once | TRBJ1-1 | NA | TRBV5-1 | TGCGCCAGCAGGACCAGGGCTGACACTGAAGCTTTCTTT | CASRTRADTEAFF
NA | TRBJ2-1 | NA | TRBV7-2 | TGTGCCAGCACCGACAGAAACTACAATGAGCAGTTCTTC | CASTDRNYNEQFF
NA | TRBJ1-5 | NA | TRBV12-3/TRBV12-4 | TGTGCCAGCAGTTTGGGGGGGCAGCCCCAGCATTTT | CASSLGGQPQHF
NA | TRBJ2-3 | NA | TRBV6-2/TRBV6-3 | TGTGCCAGCAGTTACGAGGGATCAGCAGATACGCAGTATTTT | CASSYEGSADTQYF
NA | TRBJ2-6 | NA | TRBV7-6 | TGTGCCAGCAGCTCTTGGACGGGGAGCTCTGGGGCCAACGTCCTGACTTTC | CASSSWTGSSGANVLTF
NA | TRBJ2-7 | NA | TRBV18 | TGTGCCAGCTCACCACGAGCGGGTGGCTCCTACGAGCAGTACTTC | CASSPRAGGSYEQYF
NA | TRBJ2-7 | NA | TRBV7-9 | TGTGCCAGCAGCTTAGGCGGAACCTACGAGCAGTACTTC | CASSLGGTYEQYF
NA | TRBJ1-6 | NA | TRBV6-6 | TGTGCCAGCAGTTACTCTGGCAGAAATTCACCCCTCCACTTT | CASSYSGRNSPLHF